Listed below are T cell receptor beta chains from one sample, sequenced in a study of blood T cell repertoires in COVID-19. Generated by immunoSEQ multiplex PCR, the TCRdb table keeps only in-frame clones and is missing some. Here the sample spans 15,000 or so clones, 88% being singletons. The specimen was peripheral blood. These receptors were taken from a human donor in a cohort sampled during active COVID-19. The CDR3 runs from the conserved cysteine through the conserved F or W. D genes are given only for firm matches. Clone size is given for some rows only: seen once, a few or many times, or a class if the clone is expanded.

j_call	clone_size	d_call	v_call	cdr3_aa	cdr3_nt
TRBJ2-1	NA	NA	TRBV11-2	CASSLSVEQFF	TGTGCCAGCAGCTTATCGGTTGAGCAGTTCTTC
TRBJ2-1	NA	NA	TRBV6-5	CATQLERGSYNEQFF	TGTGCCACCCAGTTAGAAAGGGGTTCATACAATGAGCAGTTCTTC
TRBJ2-3	NA	TRBD2	TRBV5-1	CASSFSGTSDTQYF	TGCGCCAGCAGCTTCAGCGGGACGTCCGATACGCAGTATTTT
TRBJ2-7	NA	TRBD2	TRBV30	CAWNLAGEDEQYF	TGTGCCTGGAATCTAGCGGGAGAGGACGAGCAGTACTTC
TRBJ2-3	NA	NA	TRBV12-3/TRBV12-4	CASNLLGGTQYF	TGTGCCAGCAACCTACTCGGAGGGACGCAGTATTTT
TRBJ2-6	NA	NA	TRBV5-1	CASSYKTAGANVLTF	TGCGCCAGCAGCTATAAAACCGCGGGGGCCAACGTCCTGACTTTC
TRBJ1-2	NA	NA	TRBV5-6	CASSQGLGGYTF	TGTGCCAGCAGTCAGGGCTTAGGTGGCTACACCTTC
TRBJ2-7	NA	NA	TRBV7-3	CASSLRRNYEQYF	TGTGCCAGCAGCTTACGCAGGAACTACGAGCAGTACTTC
TRBJ1-4	NA	TRBD1	TRBV4-1	CASSPSDRGVKEKLFF	TGCGCCAGCAGCCCTAGCGACAGGGGGGTAAAGGAAAAACTGTTTTTT
TRBJ2-3	few	TRBD1	TRBV27	CASSTKIDRASPNTQYF	TGTGCCAGCAGCACAAAGATAGACAGGGCGTCACCTAATACGCAGTATTTT
TRBJ1-5	NA	NA	TRBV18	CASSPRGGESQHF	TGTGCCAGCTCACCCCGGGGGGGCGAGTCCCAGCATTTT
TRBJ1-1	NA	NA	TRBV6-5	CAIDSLWTVNTEAFF	TGTGCCATCGACAGTCTTTGGACAGTTAACACTGAAGCTTTCTTT
TRBJ1-4	NA	NA	TRBV30	CAGIRQANEKLFF	TGTGCCGGGATCCGACAGGCGAATGAAAAACTGTTTTTT
TRBJ1-1	NA	NA	TRBV19	CASSRTTGRTEAFF	TGTGCCAGTAGTCGTACGACGGGGAGGACTGAAGCTTTCTTT
TRBJ1-1	NA	TRBD1	TRBV25-1	CASSDYFAGGTEAFF	TGTGCCAGCAGTGATTACTTCGCAGGGGGAACTGAAGCTTTCTTT
TRBJ2-7	NA	NA	TRBV28	CASGSPSIEQYF	TGTGCCAGCGGCTCACCGTCGATAGAGCAGTACTTC
TRBJ1-1	NA	NA	TRBV24-1	CATRRSNTEAFF	TGTGCCACCAGACGGTCGAACACTGAAGCTTTCTTT
TRBJ2-1	NA	TRBD1	TRBV28	CASSPDRGPTYNEQFF	TGTGCCAGCAGTCCGGACAGGGGCCCCACCTACAATGAGCAGTTCTTC
TRBJ2-5	NA	NA	TRBV7-8	CASRAGHSYQETQYF	TGTGCCAGCAGGGCTGGACACTCGTACCAAGAGACCCAGTACTTC
TRBJ2-3	NA	NA	TRBV18	CASSPHLASSNTDTQYF	TGTGCCAGCTCACCACACCTAGCGAGTAGTAACACAGATACGCAGTATTTT
TRBJ1-2	NA	NA	TRBV28	CASRPWGEYGYTF	TGTGCCAGCAGACCTTGGGGGGAATATGGCTACACCTTC
TRBJ2-3	NA	TRBD2	TRBV5-1	CASSLGTSPDTQYF	TGCGCCAGCAGCTTAGGGACTAGCCCAGATACGCAGTATTTT